This is a list of T cell receptor beta chains from one sample in a study of T cells in tuberculosis. The assay was immunoSEQ multiplex PCR, and TCRdb's table has in-frame clones only and misses some. The sample carries under 40,000 clones, 94% recorded once. The sequenced sample was PBMCs. These TCRs come from a donor aged 10-30 years with latent tuberculosis or without tuberculosis infection. The CDR3 runs from the conserved cysteine through the conserved F or W. The order of the fields is D gene, J gene, V gene, CDR3 protein. A D gene is named only where the DNA matches it firmly.

D gene: .; J gene: TRBJ2-7; V gene: TRBV27; CDR3 protein: CASSFLSTSYEQYF
D gene: .; J gene: TRBJ2-1; V gene: TRBV19; CDR3 protein: CASSQQRVNEQFF
D gene: TRBD2; J gene: TRBJ2-1; V gene: TRBV7-8; CDR3 protein: CASSSRLAGMNEQFF
D gene: .; J gene: TRBJ1-2; V gene: TRBV30; CDR3 protein: CAWTSEQGPGYGYTF
D gene: TRBD1; J gene: TRBJ2-2; V gene: TRBV10-1; CDR3 protein: CASTGQLNTGELFF
D gene: TRBD1; J gene: TRBJ2-1; V gene: TRBV6-5; CDR3 protein: CASSYSKGAPYNEQFF
D gene: .; J gene: TRBJ2-3; V gene: TRBV5-1; CDR3 protein: CASARDTDTQYF
D gene: .; J gene: TRBJ1-1; V gene: TRBV7-9; CDR3 protein: CASSHPTGLNTEAFF
D gene: TRBD2; J gene: TRBJ2-3; V gene: TRBV7-9; CDR3 protein: CASSLATSGSGDTQYF
D gene: .; J gene: TRBJ2-1; V gene: TRBV13; CDR3 protein: CASSTRNEQFF
D gene: .; J gene: TRBJ1-3; V gene: TRBV6-6; CDR3 protein: CASSYSPEGNTIYF
D gene: TRBD2; J gene: TRBJ2-7; V gene: TRBV11-2; CDR3 protein: CASTFTGLGLAGGHEQYF
D gene: .; J gene: TRBJ1-1; V gene: TRBV7-8; CDR3 protein: CASSLDWQGEAFF
D gene: TRBD1; J gene: TRBJ1-2; V gene: TRBV5-4; CDR3 protein: CASSRDRGDYGYTF
D gene: TRBD2; J gene: TRBJ2-5; V gene: TRBV29-1; CDR3 protein: CSVLAGETQYF
D gene: .; J gene: TRBJ2-3; V gene: TRBV6-6; CDR3 protein: CATGSRDSGTDTQYF
D gene: .; J gene: TRBJ2-1; V gene: TRBV6-5; CDR3 protein: CASRYSKYYPNEQFF